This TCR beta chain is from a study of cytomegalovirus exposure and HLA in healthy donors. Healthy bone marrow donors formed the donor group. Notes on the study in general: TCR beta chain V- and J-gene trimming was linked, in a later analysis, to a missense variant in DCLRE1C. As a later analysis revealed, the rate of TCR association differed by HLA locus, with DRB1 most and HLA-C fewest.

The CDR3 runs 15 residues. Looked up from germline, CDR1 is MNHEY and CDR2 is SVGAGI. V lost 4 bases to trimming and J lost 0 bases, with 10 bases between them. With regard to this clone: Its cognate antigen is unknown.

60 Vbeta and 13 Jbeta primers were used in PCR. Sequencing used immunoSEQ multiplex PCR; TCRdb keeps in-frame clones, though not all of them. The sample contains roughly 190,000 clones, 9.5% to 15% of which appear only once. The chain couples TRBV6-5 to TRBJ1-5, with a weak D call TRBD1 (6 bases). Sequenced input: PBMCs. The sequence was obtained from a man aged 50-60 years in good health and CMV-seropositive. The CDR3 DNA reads TGTGCCAGCAGTTCCGGGACAAATAGCAATCAGCCCCAGCATTTT. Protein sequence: CASSSGTNSNQPQHF.